The rows below give T cell receptor beta chains drawn from one sample of a study of cytomegalovirus exposure and HLA in healthy donors. Libraries were prepared by immunoSEQ multiplex PCR; TCRdb keeps only in-frame clonotypes and omits some of them. The repertoire holds about 120,000 clones, with 70% to 90% as singletons. Sequenced input: PBMCs. These receptors all come from a man aged 18 to 29 in good health and CMV-seronegative. CDR3s include the opening cysteine and the closing phenylalanine or tryptophan. The D gene is left open where the match is weak. A clone size is listed for some rows: how often the clone was seen (once, few, many), or a class if it is expanded.

v_gene: TRBV6-6; d_gene: NA; j_gene: TRBJ2-7; abundance: few; CDR3aa: CASAVSSYEQYF; CDR3nt: TGTGCCAGCGCAGTTTCCTCCTACGAGCAGTACTTC
v_gene: TRBV9; d_gene: TRBD1; j_gene: TRBJ2-7; abundance: NA; CDR3aa: CASSVGQGGGYEQYF; CDR3nt: TGTGCCAGCAGCGTCGGACAGGGGGGTGGCTACGAGCAGTACTTC
v_gene: TRBV10-3; d_gene: NA; j_gene: TRBJ2-7; abundance: NA; CDR3aa: CATNLGQTYEQYF; CDR3nt: TGTGCCACGAACTTGGGACAAACCTACGAGCAGTACTTC
v_gene: TRBV28; d_gene: NA; j_gene: TRBJ1-5; abundance: NA; CDR3aa: CASRDTLVGQPQHF; CDR3nt: TGTGCCAGCAGGGACACTCTCGTGGGGCAGCCCCAGCATTTT
v_gene: TRBV19; d_gene: NA; j_gene: TRBJ2-1; abundance: NA; CDR3aa: CASGGLAFNEQFF; CDR3nt: TGTGCCAGTGGGGGACTTGCCTTCAATGAGCAGTTCTTC
v_gene: TRBV18; d_gene: TRBD2; j_gene: TRBJ2-5; abundance: NA; CDR3aa: CASSPGGGPGETQYF; CDR3nt: TGTGCCAGCTCACCGGGCGGGGGGCCAGGAGAGACCCAGTACTTC
v_gene: TRBV28; d_gene: NA; j_gene: TRBJ2-7; abundance: NA; CDR3aa: CASSGGGANTYEQYF; CDR3nt: TGTGCCAGCAGTGGAGGGGGCGCAAACACCTACGAGCAGTACTTC
v_gene: TRBV5-1; d_gene: TRBD2; j_gene: TRBJ2-3; abundance: NA; CDR3aa: CASSYGLAGPTDTQYF; CDR3nt: TGCGCCAGCAGCTACGGACTAGCGGGACCCACAGATACGCAGTATTTT
v_gene: TRBV19; d_gene: NA; j_gene: TRBJ1-2; abundance: NA; CDR3aa: CASSRYSTNYGYTF; CDR3nt: TGTGCCAGTAGTCGTTATAGTACTAACTATGGCTACACCTTC
v_gene: TRBV4-3; d_gene: TRBD1; j_gene: TRBJ1-4; abundance: NA; CDR3aa: CASSQDGTASTGKLFF; CDR3nt: TGCGCCAGCAGCCAAGATGGGACAGCCTCTACTGGGAAACTGTTTTTT
v_gene: TRBV5-1; d_gene: NA; j_gene: TRBJ1-2; abundance: NA; CDR3aa: CASSPTKYPDSHQNYGYTF; CDR3nt: TGCGCCAGCAGCCCTACCAAATACCCTGACAGCCACCAAAACTATGGCTACACCTTC
v_gene: TRBV2; d_gene: NA; j_gene: TRBJ2-7; abundance: few; CDR3aa: CASSEGRYEQYF; CDR3nt: TGTGCCAGCAGTGAGGGCCGTTACGAGCAGTACTTC
v_gene: TRBV19; d_gene: NA; j_gene: TRBJ2-7; abundance: NA; CDR3aa: CASSITQGSYEQYF; CDR3nt: TGTGCCAGTAGTATCACTCAGGGCTCCTACGAGCAGTACTTC
v_gene: TRBV11-3; d_gene: NA; j_gene: TRBJ2-7; abundance: NA; CDR3aa: CASSLGNGKTYEQYF; CDR3nt: TGTGCCAGCAGCTTAGGGAACGGGAAAACCTACGAGCAGTACTTC
v_gene: TRBV5-1; d_gene: NA; j_gene: TRBJ2-7; abundance: many; CDR3aa: CASSLELVSHEQYF; CDR3nt: TGCGCCAGCAGCTTGGAACTAGTTTCTCACGAGCAGTACTTC
v_gene: TRBV7-8; d_gene: NA; j_gene: TRBJ1-5; abundance: few; CDR3aa: CASSLEGGLSNQPQHF; CDR3nt: TGTGCCAGCAGCTTAGAGGGGGGGCTTAGCAATCAGCCCCAGCATTTT
v_gene: TRBV7-7; d_gene: NA; j_gene: TRBJ2-5; abundance: NA; CDR3aa: CAIGRLGRETQYF; CDR3nt: TGTGCCATAGGTCGTCTAGGGAGAGAGACCCAGTACTTC
v_gene: TRBV25-1; d_gene: TRBD1; j_gene: TRBJ1-1; abundance: NA; CDR3aa: CASSEFGRGRTEAFF; CDR3nt: TGTGCCAGCAGTGAATTTGGCAGGGGGAGGACTGAAGCTTTCTTT
v_gene: TRBV5-1; d_gene: NA; j_gene: TRBJ2-2; abundance: NA; CDR3aa: CASSLLGAGELFF; CDR3nt: TGCGCCAGCAGCTTGCTCGGGGCCGGGGAGCTGTTTTTT
v_gene: TRBV27; d_gene: TRBD1; j_gene: TRBJ2-1; abundance: NA; CDR3aa: CASRIAGQGAINEQFF; CDR3nt: TGTGCCAGCAGGATAGCCGGACAGGGGGCGATCAATGAGCAGTTCTTC
v_gene: TRBV11-2; d_gene: TRBD1; j_gene: TRBJ2-5; abundance: once; CDR3aa: CASSSEDITGVGETQYF; CDR3nt: TGTGCCAGCAGCTCTGAAGACATAACAGGGGTGGGCGAGACCCAGTACTTC
v_gene: TRBV11-2; d_gene: TRBD2; j_gene: TRBJ2-7; abundance: NA; CDR3aa: CASSLVAGGSDEQYF; CDR3nt: TGTGCCAGCAGCTTAGTGGCGGGAGGGAGTGACGAGCAGTACTTC
v_gene: TRBV7-6; d_gene: NA; j_gene: TRBJ1-1; abundance: NA; CDR3aa: CASSLAPAGMPEAFF; CDR3nt: TGTGCCAGCAGCTTAGCACCCGCGGGCATGCCTGAAGCTTTCTTT
v_gene: TRBV27; d_gene: TRBD1; j_gene: TRBJ1-2; abundance: NA; CDR3aa: CASSGRDRQSYGYTF; CDR3nt: TGTGCCAGCAGTGGCCGGGACAGACAGAGCTATGGCTACACCTTC
v_gene: TRBV28; d_gene: NA; j_gene: TRBJ1-5; abundance: NA; CDR3aa: CASSSGEDSNQPQHF; CDR3nt: TGTGCCAGCAGTAGTGGAGAGGATAGCAATCAGCCCCAGCATTTT
v_gene: TRBV28; d_gene: TRBD1; j_gene: TRBJ2-7; abundance: NA; CDR3aa: CASSFAGQGKSYEQYF; CDR3nt: TGTGCCAGCAGTTTTGCCGGACAGGGCAAGTCCTACGAGCAGTACTTC
v_gene: TRBV6-5; d_gene: TRBD1; j_gene: TRBJ2-5; abundance: NA; CDR3aa: CASSYGTGDQETQYF; CDR3nt: TGTGCCAGCAGTTACGGGACAGGGGATCAAGAGACCCAGTACTTC